The 30 T cell receptor beta chains presented below share a single source sample, sequenced in a study of CD8 T cells in Susac syndrome. With random hexamers, reverse transcription was performed on about 0.5 to 1 ug of RNA. TCRdb ran MiXCR on the immunoSEQ multiplex PCR reads and lists one entry per CDR3 protein. This table holds about 200,000 distinct CDR3 sequences, 90% to 95% found once. Material for sequencing was CD4+ T cells from PBMCs. These receptors were obtained from a human donor with multiple sclerosis.

J is TRBJ2-1 and V is TRBV30; 8 bases fit TRBD2. Trimming removed 0 bases from V and 7 bases from J; junction bases left unmatched: 8. The germline gives CDR1 GTSNPN, CDR2 SVGIG (reference sequence). The CDR3 covers 15 residues. The CDR3 reads CAWSVGTSGGNEQFF. The CDR3 coding sequence is TGTGCCTGGAGTGTTGGTACTAGCGGTGGGAATGAGCAGTTCTTC.

The table lists this clonotype with a count of one. The chain employs TRBV27 and TRBJ2-4; 10 positions match TRBD2. V shed 6 bases and J 7 bases; nucleotides not matched to a gene: 12. In germline, CDR1 is MNHEY, CDR2 SMNVEV (reference sequence). The CDR3 sequence is 16 residues long. The CDR3 DNA sequence: TGTGCCAGCAGCCTGAAAAGCGGGGGGGCCGCGAACATTCAGTACTTC. Translating gives CASSLKSGGAANIQYF.

The chain links TRBV3-1 to TRBJ1-5; TRBD1 might be the D (6 bases). Germline assignment: CDR1 LGHDT and CDR2 YNNKEL (reference sequence). Trimming took 2 bases from V and 6 from J, leaving 8 bases between them. This CDR3 is built from 13 residues. CDR3 bases: TGTGCCAGCAGCCAAACAGGGTCTCAGCCCCAGCATTTT. It encodes CASSQTGSQPQHF.

This clonotype was recorded only once. The CDR3 sequence: CASRPQQGTEAFF. The CDR3 bases are TGTGCCAGCAGACCTCAACAGGGCACTGAAGCTTTCTTT. The chain joins TRBV7-8 to TRBJ1-1, with D possibly matching TRBD1 (6 bases). Looked up from germline, CDR1 is SGHVS and CDR2 is FQNEAQ. The germline V and J ends were trimmed by 6 bases and 4 bases, with 12 bases remaining between them. This CDR3 comprises 13 residues.

This clonotype has only one observation. The V call is TRBV4-1, the J call TRBJ1-1, with 7 nucleotides matching TRBD1. Germline CDR1 MGHRA, CDR2 YSYEKL. The length of the CDR3 is 13 residues. The V segment lost 4 bases and the J segment 6 bases; nucleotides outside the gene matches: 5. CDR3 loop: CASSLGQQAEAFF. CDR3 nucleotide sequence: TGCGCCAGCAGCCTGGGACAGCAGGCTGAAGCTTTCTTT.

The chain recombines TRBV7-2 with TRBJ2-4, with D perhaps being TRBD1 or TRBD2 (6 bases each). This CDR3 is built from 18 residues. Deletions cut 0 bases from V and 3 bases from J, with 18 bases between. Germline loops: CDR1 SGHTA, CDR2 FQGNSA. CDR3 sequence: CASSLARDTVPGKNIQYF. DNA for the CDR3: TGTGCCAGCAGCTTAGCGCGGGACACCGTTCCGGGCAAAAACATTCAGTACTTC.

The genes are TRBV12-3 or TRBV12-4 and TRBJ1-3, with no clear D. This CDR3 spans 15 amino acids. The germline V and J ends were trimmed by 5 bases and 0 bases, with 11 bases remaining between them. In nucleotides, the CDR3 is TGTGCCAGCAGTCCTCAGCTTTACTCTGGAAACACCATATATTTT. Its translation: CASSPQLYSGNTIYF.

The chain combines TRBV5-1 with TRBJ2-1; 11 nucleotides match TRBD2. Trimming cost V 3 bases and J 8 bases; bases outside gene matches: 4. Germline CDR1 SGHRS, CDR2 YFSETQ. The CDR3 has 14 residues. The CDR3 region has the DNA TGCGCCAGCAGCTCCTCGACTAGCGGGGATGAGCAGTTCTTC. Encoded protein: CASSSSTSGDEQFF.

This rearrangement joins TRBV12-3 or TRBV12-4 to TRBJ2-3; tentative D call: TRBD1 (6 bases). The CDR3 is 14 residues long. V lost 4 bases to trimming and J lost 0 bases, with 8 bases between them. Here the CDR3 DNA reads TGTGCCAGCAGTTCAGGGGTTAGCACAGATACGCAGTATTTT. This encodes CASSSGVSTDTQYF.

The rearrangement links TRBV19 to TRBJ1-5, with 7 bases fitting TRBD1. CDR1 and CDR2 from the germline V gene are LNHDA and SQIVND (reference sequence). V dropped 5 bases and J dropped 4; count of bases not matched to a gene: 5. This CDR3 contains 14 residues. The CDR3 DNA reads TGTGCCAGTAGTGGACCGACAGGGAATCAGCCCCAGCATTTT. Protein product: CASSGPTGNQPQHF.

V and J are TRBV30 and TRBJ1-2; TRBD1 matches 7 bases. The germline gives CDR1 GTSNPN, CDR2 SVGIG (reference sequence). This CDR3 is 13 amino acids long. Trimming took 1 base from V and 4 from J; bases not matched to a gene: 3. In nucleotides, the CDR3 is TGTGCCTGGAGTGGCACAGGGGCCTATGGCTACACCTTC. Translated: CAWSGTGAYGYTF.

V gene TRBV7-2 combines with J gene TRBJ2-5, with D hard to call. V lost 0 bases and J lost 4, with 15 bases in between. The length of the CDR3 is 16 residues. Germline CDR1 SGHTA, CDR2 FQGNSA. CDR3 nucleotides: TGTGCCAGCAGCTTAGCGCTAGGCCTTATGGGAGAGACCCAGTACTTC. Protein: CASSLALGLMGETQYF.

This sequence joins TRBV18 and TRBJ2-1; 9 bases match TRBD2. From germline, CDR1 is KGHSH and CDR2 LQKENI. The CDR3 contains 16 residues. V shed 3 bases, J shed 4 bases, and the junction held 7 bases outside the gene matches. This chain's CDR3 is CASSPPAGGGYNEQFF. The CDR3 region has the DNA TGTGCCAGCTCACCCCCGGCGGGAGGGGGATACAATGAGCAGTTCTTC.

V is TRBV30 and J is TRBJ1-6; D ambiguous. In germline, CDR1 is GTSNPN, CDR2 SVGIG (reference sequence). The CDR3 runs to 14 residues. V was trimmed by 1 base and J by 7 bases, leaving 11 bases between them. CDR3 nucleotides: TGTGCCTGGAGTGGGGGATCTTGGAATTCACCCCTCCACTTT. Its translation: CAWSGGSWNSPLHF.

This rearrangement joins TRBV11-3 to TRBJ2-1, with TRBD2 matching over 7 bases. J gave up 7 bases and V 10 bases, and 7 bases lay outside the gene matches. The germline V gene encodes CDR1 SGHNT and CDR2 YENEEA. The CDR3 loop spans 12 amino acids. CDR3 sequence: CATNGEGNEQFF. In DNA form, the CDR3 reads TGTGCCACAAACGGGGAGGGGAATGAGCAGTTCTTC.

The gene calls are TRBV25-1 and TRBJ2-1; 8 bases fit TRBD2. The CDR3 totals 15 residues. Germline CDR1 is MGHDK and CDR2 is SYGVNS. The ends lost 1 base at V and 5 bases at J; junction bases unmatched: 4. Here the CDR3 DNA reads TGTGCCAGCAGTGAATCGGGGGGGCTTGACAATGAGCAGTTCTTC. This sequence encodes CASSESGGLDNEQFF.

The rearrangement joins TRBV5-1 to TRBJ1-2; D is unclear. This CDR3 has 12 residues. V was pared by 6 bases and J by 4 bases, with 10 bases between. Germline V gene lookup returns CDR1 SGHRS and CDR2 YFSETQ. The CDR3 DNA sequence: TGCGCCAGCACCAATGAGGGCTATGGCTACACCTTC. Encoded protein: CASTNEGYGYTF.

CDR3 region: CASSLSGSSWDTQYF. Written as DNA, the CDR3 is TGTGCCAGCAGCTTAAGCGGGAGCAGTTGGGATACGCAGTATTTT. This sequence joins TRBV7-3 and TRBJ2-3, with 7 nucleotides matching TRBD2. V shed 1 base, J shed 6 bases, and the junction held 7 bases outside the gene matches. This CDR3 spans 15 amino acids. From germline, CDR1 is SGHTA and CDR2 FQGTGA.

The chain couples TRBV4-1 to TRBJ1-1, with unresolved D. Trimming stripped 4 bases from V and 0 bases from J, with 18 bases between. The CDR3 runs to 17 residues. Germline assignment: CDR1 MGHRA and CDR2 YSYEKL. The CDR3 sequence: CASSRNRERLMNTEAFF. The CDR3 nucleotides are TGCGCCAGCAGCCGGAATAGGGAGCGACTGATGAACACTGAAGCTTTCTTT.

This rearrangement joins TRBV7-9 to TRBJ1-1; 7 nucleotides agree with TRBD1. CDR1 is SEHNR, CDR2 FQNEAQ, per germline (reference sequence). The CDR3 totals 19 residues. The V gene end was trimmed by 5 bases and the J gene end by 0 bases; junction bases not matched to a gene: 18. The CDR3 here is CASSLGVGQRFALNTEAFF. In nucleotides, the CDR3 is TGTGCCAGCAGCCTGGGGGTGGGACAGAGGTTCGCGTTGAACACTGAAGCTTTCTTT.

This CDR3 reads CSAQNRGQSYNEQFF. The CDR3 DNA reads as TGCAGTGCCCAAAACAGGGGGCAATCCTACAATGAGCAGTTCTTC. The chain joins TRBV20-1 to TRBJ2-1; 9 bases line up with TRBD1. The CDR3 length is 15 residues. Unmatched junction bases numbered 7, after V lost 6 bases and J lost 1 base. In germline, CDR1 is DFQATT, CDR2 SNEGSKA (reference sequence).

V is TRBV12-3 or TRBV12-4 and J is TRBJ2-5; tentative D call: TRBD2 (6 bases). With 7 bases removed from V and 7 bases from J, the gap between germline ends came to 19 bases. The CDR3 totals 14 residues. CDR3 loop: CASTPVQGGWTQYF. CDR3 DNA sequence: TGTGCCAGCACCCCCGTCCAGGGAGGATGGACCCAGTACTTC.

The V call is TRBV20-1, the J call TRBJ2-7; D remains unclear. Trimming left V 3 bases short and J 1 base short, with 10 bases between. The CDR3 has 13 residues. Germline V gene data show CDR1 as DFQATT and CDR2 as SNEGSKA (reference sequence). For the CDR3, the DNA is TGCAGTGCTAGGGCACCTATGTCCTACGAGCAGTACTTC. It is translated as CSARAPMSYEQYF.

This chain uses TRBV30 with TRBJ2-1; 10 bases match TRBD2. With 4 bases clipped from V and 5 bases from J, the junction kept 8 bases outside the gene matches. Germline CDR1 is GTSNPN and CDR2 is SVGIG (reference sequence). The CDR3 has 15 residues. CDR3 nucleotide sequence: TGTGCCTGGATCCCTTCTAGCGGGGGACACAATGAGCAGTTCTTC. It specifies CAWIPSSGGHNEQFF.

The rearrangement joins TRBV30 to TRBJ1-1; D is undetermined. Germline values: CDR1 GTSNPN, CDR2 SVGIG (reference sequence). The CDR3 is 11 amino acids. V lost 4 bases and J 4 bases, leaving 7 bases between the germline ends. The CDR3 coding sequence is TGTGCCTGGACCCGGGGCACTGAAGCTTTCTTT. Translation gives CAWTRGTEAFF.

The CDR3 here is CASSLVGVIHEQYF. Written as DNA, the CDR3 is TGCGCCAGCAGCTTGGTTGGGGTAATCCACGAGCAGTACTTC. The chain uses TRBV5-1 and TRBJ2-7, with unresolved D. The CDR3 has 14 residues. V gave up 0 bases and J gave up 5 bases, with 12 bases separating them. From germline, CDR1 is SGHRS and CDR2 YFSETQ.

The chain uses TRBV20-1 and TRBJ2-1; 7 bases agree with TRBD2. The V and J ends lost 3 bases and 3 bases, in that order; junction bases with no gene match: 2. CDR3 length: 13 amino acids. CDR1 and CDR2 from the germline V gene are DFQATT and SNEGSKA (reference sequence). The CDR3 bases are TGCAGTGCTAGGGGGGGGAACTACAATGAGCAGTTCTTC. Protein sequence: CSARGGNYNEQFF.

This clonotype was observed a single time. This sequence joins TRBV15 and TRBJ2-4; the D is unclear. The V gene lost 0 bases and the J gene lost 5 bases, with 5 bases spanning the gap. This CDR3 has 13 amino acids. Per germline, CDR1 LNHNV and CDR2 YYDKDF (reference sequence). The CDR3 bases are TGTGCCACCAGCAGAGATATCGAAAACATTCAGTACTTC. Its protein product is CATSRDIENIQYF.

This clonotype was observed a single time. The J gene is TRBJ2-1, the V gene TRBV29-1; 11 nucleotides line up with TRBD2. Looked up from germline, CDR1 is SQVTM and CDR2 is ANQGSEA. J was trimmed by 8 bases and V by 4 bases; bases with no gene match: 7. This CDR3 comprises 14 residues. The CDR3 DNA is TGCAGCGTTGGAACTAGCGGGAGTAATGATGAGCAGTTCTTC. Amino acids: CSVGTSGSNDEQFF.

The rearrangement joins TRBV3-1 to TRBJ1-2; weak D call: TRBD1 (5 bases). The ends were cut back, 3 bases at V and 8 bases at J, with 10 bases in the middle. Germline CDR1 and CDR2: LGHDT and YNNKEL (reference sequence). CDR3 length: 12 amino acids. The CDR3 sequence is CASSQGGEGYTF. The CDR3 DNA follows: TGTGCCAGCAGCCAGGGAGGGGAGGGCTACACCTTC.